The 13 T cell receptor beta chains below all came from one sample that was sequenced in a study of blood T cell repertoires in COVID-19. Only in-frame clones appear in the TCRdb table, and some are missing; sequencing was by immunoSEQ multiplex PCR. The sample has a few hundred thousand clones, roughly 86% seen once; the top ten hold more than 1%. The material sequenced was peripheral blood. These receptors originate from a human donor with acute or convalescent COVID-19. The donor label of this sample is uncertain.

This chain joins TRBV7-2 and TRBJ1-2, with D hard to call. The germline V gene has CDR1 SGHTA and CDR2 FQGNSA. This CDR3 is built from 13 residues. V was pared by 3 bases and J by 4 bases, with 9 bases between. Written as DNA, the CDR3 is TGTGCCAGCAGCTTTACACCCCCCTATGGCTACACCTTC. This encodes CASSFTPPYGYTF.

The V call is TRBV18, the J call TRBJ1-3, with TRBD1 matching 7 bases. Losses at the gene ends were 0 bases for V and 2 bases for J; bases not matched to a gene: 4. This CDR3 is 16 amino acids long. The germline CDR1 and CDR2 sequences are KGHSH and LQKENI. CDR3 sequence (DNA): TGTGCCAGCTCACCACCCGGGACAGTCACTGGAAACACCATATATTTT. It encodes CASSPPGTVTGNTIYF. The full variable domain, in which reference TRBV18 and TRBJ1-3 provide the parts outside the CDR3, is NAGVMQNPRHLVRRRGQEARLRCSPMKGHSHVYWYRQLPEEGLKFMVYLQKENIIDESGMPKERFSAEFPKEGPSILRIQQVVRGDSAAYFCASSPPGTVTGNTIYFGEGSWLTVV.

This clone came up a few times. The chain links TRBV6-1 to TRBJ2-6; D not resolved. The V gene lost 1 base and the J gene lost 13 bases, with 14 bases spanning the gap. The CDR3 is 14 amino acids. Looked up from germline, CDR1 is MNHNS and CDR2 is SASEGT. CDR3 region: CASSEVGRSSVLTF. CDR3 bases: TGTGCCAGCAGTGAAGTGGGCAGATCCTCTGTCCTGACTTTC.

The CDR3 sequence is CASSQVASGSSNTGELFF. As DNA, the CDR3 is TGTGCCAGCAGCCAAGTCGCTAGCGGGAGCTCGAACACCGGGGAGCTGTTTTTT. The chain carries TRBV4-2 and TRBJ2-2, with 10 bases aligning to TRBD2. The germline V gene encodes CDR1 LGHNA and CDR2 YNFKEQ. The CDR3 runs to 18 residues. The J segment lost 0 bases and the V segment lost 1 base, leaving 5 bases of the junction unmatched.

A note on this clone: The junction shows a germline mismatch at one end, possibly a read error. CDR3 amino acids: CATSFADTQYF. The CDR3 DNA reads TGTGCCACCAGTTTTGCGGATACGCAGTATTTT. V and J are TRBV12-3 or TRBV12-4 and TRBJ2-3; D gene unclear. CDR3 length: 11 residues.

The chain recombines TRBV7-9 with TRBJ1-1; D ambiguous. This CDR3 is 16 amino acids long. Germline-derived CDR1 and CDR2 are SEHNR and FQNEAQ (reference sequence). V lost 7 bases and J 1 base, leaving 19 bases between the germline ends. CDR3 loop: CASTPPNRVGNTEAFF. The CDR3 DNA reads TGTGCCAGCACACCCCCCAACCGGGTGGGGAACACTGAAGCTTTCTTT. Full variable domain (outside the CDR3, taken from reference TRBV7-9 and TRBJ1-1): DTGVSQNPRHKITKRGQNVTFRCDPISEHNRLYWYRQTLGQGPEFLTYFQNEAQLEKSRLLSDRFSAERPKGSFSTLEIQRTEQGDSAMYLCASTPPNRVGNTEAFFGQGTRLTVV.

This chain uses TRBV2 with TRBJ1-2; D uncertain. V was pared by 10 bases and J by 4 bases, with 13 bases between. Germline lookup yields CDR1 SNHLY and CDR2 FYNNEI. The CDR3 covers 12 residues. CDR3 DNA sequence: TGTGCCATTAAAAGGGAGAGCTATGGCTACACCTTC. It codes for CAIKRESYGYTF.

There are a few counts of this clone. This rearrangement joins TRBV5-6 to TRBJ1-1; no reliable D call. The CDR3 has 14 residues. The V and J ends lost 4 bases and 1 base respectively, with 11 bases between them. Germline values: CDR1 SGHDT, CDR2 YYEEEE. This CDR3 reads CASSRNWANTEAFF. In DNA form, the CDR3 reads TGTGCCAGCAGCCGTAATTGGGCGAACACTGAAGCTTTCTTT. The full variable domain, completed using reference TRBV5-6 and TRBJ1-1, is DAGVTQSPTHLIKTRGQQVTLRCSPKSGHDTVSWYQQALGQGPQFIFQYYEEEERQRGNFPDRFSGHQFPNYSSELNVNALLLGDSALYLCASSRNWANTEAFFGQGTRLTVV.

The chain carries TRBV11-2 and TRBJ1-6, with D possibly TRBD1 on 6 matching bases. CDR3 length: 17 residues. V lost 2 bases and J 6 bases, leaving 17 bases between the germline ends. Germline CDR1 is SGHAT and CDR2 is FQNNGV. The CDR3 DNA follows: TGTGCCAGCAGCTTAAGGGCCAGGGGATTGGTTAATTCACCCCTCCACTTT. Protein sequence: CASSLRARGLVNSPLHF.

This chain links TRBV5-1 with TRBJ1-3, with a weak D call TRBD1 (5 bases). The CDR3 covers 17 residues. Germline lookup yields CDR1 SGHRS and CDR2 YFSETQ. V gave up 0 bases and J gave up 0 bases, with 13 bases separating them. This CDR3 is CASSLGGGGTSGNTIYF. The CDR3 DNA follows: TGCGCCAGCAGCTTGGGGGGCGGCGGAACCTCTGGAAACACCATATATTTT.

CDR3 in amino acids: CASSPYRGGTSEYNEQFF. Written as DNA, the CDR3 is TGTGCCAGCAGCCCCTACCGGGGGGGGACTAGCGAGTACAATGAGCAGTTCTTC. This sequence joins TRBV3-1 (or the pseudogene TRBV3-2) and TRBJ2-1, with TRBD2 matching over 10 bases. The CDR3 consists of 18 residues. Germline V CDR1 and CDR2: LGHDT, YNNKEL (reference sequence). The V and J ends lost 4 bases and 4 bases, in that order; junction bases with no gene match: 13.

The genes are TRBV28 and TRBJ1-2; TRBD1 matches at 7 bases. V shed 5 bases, J shed 5 bases, and the junction held 8 bases outside the gene matches. This CDR3 comprises 14 residues. Germline CDR1 MDHEN, CDR2 SYDVKM. The CDR3 loop reads CASSVLGQYYGYTF. The CDR3 bases are TGTGCCAGCAGTGTATTGGGACAGTATTATGGCTACACCTTC.

This clone was picked up many times. The chain carries TRBV12-3 or TRBV12-4 and TRBJ2-7; TRBD1 matches at 7 bases. The V segment lost 7 bases and the J segment 1 base; nucleotides outside the gene matches: 4. The CDR3 runs 13 residues. The CDR3 coding sequence is TGTGCCAGCAAGCTGGGACAGTCCTACGAGCAGTACTTC. Protein product: CASKLGQSYEQYF.